This passage covers 24 T cell receptor beta chains from one sample sequenced in a study of T cell responses to AZD1222 COVID-19 vaccine. Only in-frame clones appear in the TCRdb table, and some are missing; sequencing was by immunoSEQ multiplex PCR. The sample has some 150,000 clones; approximately 94% are singletons. The sequences come from peripheral blood, collected on day 0 of AZD1222 vaccination. The receptors come from an adult in good health.

This clone appeared a single time. The V call is TRBV27, the J call TRBJ2-7; TRBD1 matches 7 bases. Germline V gives CDR1 MNHEY, CDR2 SMNVEV (reference sequence). The length of the CDR3 is 13 residues. V shed 5 bases and J 4 bases; nucleotides not matched to a gene: 5. The CDR3 sequence is CASSINRGYEQYF. CDR3 DNA: TGTGCCAGCAGTATAAACAGGGGATACGAGCAGTACTTC.

J is TRBJ1-5 and V is TRBV3-1 (or the pseudogene TRBV3-2), with 11 bases matching TRBD1. The germline V gene encodes CDR1 LGHDT and CDR2 YNNKEL (reference sequence). Trimming removed 5 bases from V and 6 bases from J; junction bases left unmatched: 3. This CDR3 region has 14 residues. This chain's CDR3 is CASSRGTGGQPQHF. DNA for the CDR3: TGTGCCAGCAGCAGGGGGACAGGGGGTCAGCCCCAGCATTTT.

The sample holds a few counts of this clone. V usage is TRBV6-5 and J usage is TRBJ1-2, with 7 bases fitting TRBD1. CDR1 MNHEY and CDR2 SVGAGI come from the germline V gene. The J segment lost 7 bases and the V segment lost 5 bases, leaving 1 base of the junction unmatched. CDR3 length equals 11 residues. The CDR3: CASSNRGGYTF. The CDR3 coding sequence is TGTGCCAGCAGTAACAGGGGTGGCTACACCTTC.

The chain links TRBV5-1 to TRBJ2-5, with 8 bases matching TRBD1. The trim removed 2 bases at V and 2 bases at J, leaving 5 bases unmatched. Germline loops: CDR1 SGHRS, CDR2 YFSETQ. CDR3 length equals 15 residues. CDR3 bases: TGCGCCAGCAGCTTATGGACAGGGCCACAAGAGACCCAGTACTTC. This codes for CASSLWTGPQETQYF. Variable domain in full (rest from reference TRBV5-1 and TRBJ2-5): KAGVTQTPRYLIKTRGQQVTLSCSPISGHRSVSWYQQTPGQGLQFLFEYFSETQRNKGNFPGRFSGRQFSNSRSEMNVSTLELGDSALYLCASSLWTGPQETQYFGPGTRLLVL.

The chain joins TRBV7-2 to TRBJ2-5; D may correspond to TRBD1 or TRBD2 (5 bases each). Germline assignment: CDR1 SGHTA and CDR2 FQGNSA. V was trimmed by 2 bases and J by 2 bases, leaving 12 bases between them. The CDR3 is 15 residues long. CDR3 in amino acids: CASSLYLGVQETQYF. The CDR3, as DNA: TGTGCCAGCAGCTTATATCTGGGGGTGCAAGAGACCCAGTACTTC.

This clone has only one observation. The rearrangement links TRBV12-3 or TRBV12-4 to TRBJ1-6; D remains ambiguous. V lost 8 bases and J lost 0, with 5 bases in between. CDR3 length: 13 amino acids. The CDR3 spells CASRSSYNSPLHF. The CDR3 DNA follows: TGTGCCAGCCGAAGCTCCTATAATTCACCCCTCCACTTT.

This clone appeared a single time. The V gene is TRBV11-2, the J gene TRBJ2-1; 8 bases align to TRBD2. This CDR3 contains 15 residues. The V gene's germline CDR1 is SGHAT and CDR2 FQNNGV. V trimming: 2 bases; J trimming: 8 bases; junction bases outside the gene matches: 8. The CDR3 protein is CASSLNLGGVDEQFF. The CDR3 nucleotides read TGTGCCAGCAGCTTAAACCTCGGGGGGGTGGATGAGCAGTTCTTC.

This chain joins TRBV6-5 and TRBJ1-5, with 8 bases fitting TRBD1. Unmatched junction bases numbered 4, after V lost 10 bases and J lost 2 bases. The CDR3 is 13 residues long. CDR1 is MNHEY, CDR2 SVGAGI, per germline. CDR3 coding DNA: TGTGCCACCACGGGACAGGGCAATCAGCCCCAGCATTTT. Translation: CATTGQGNQPQHF.

The chain uses TRBV11-2 and TRBJ2-1, with TRBD2 identical over 7 bases. Germline CDR1 SGHAT, CDR2 FQNNGV. V lost 1 base and J lost 9; bases outside the gene matches: 6. CDR3 size: 14 residues. CDR3 protein: CASSLVIGEGEQFF. The CDR3 nucleotides read TGTGCCAGCAGCTTAGTTATAGGGGAGGGTGAGCAGTTCTTC.

The J gene is TRBJ1-1, the V gene TRBV29-1; TRBD1 matches 7 bases. The CDR3 covers 14 residues. Per the germline V gene, CDR1 is SQVTM and CDR2 is ANQGSEA. V trimming: 6 bases; J trimming: 5 bases; junction bases outside the gene matches: 12. The CDR3 loop is CSVLSDRVGTEAFF. DNA of the CDR3: TGCAGCGTCCTATCCGACAGGGTGGGGACTGAAGCTTTCTTT.

The V gene is TRBV4-1, the J gene TRBJ1-4; weak D call: TRBD1 (5 bases). V lost 1 base and J lost 7, with 13 bases in between. The CDR3 spans 15 residues. From germline, CDR1 is MGHRA and CDR2 YSYEKL. The CDR3 DNA follows: TGCGCCAGCAGCCAAGGACCAGGGAGGATTGAAAAACTGTTTTTT. This translates into CASSQGPGRIEKLFF.

This chain joins TRBV27 and TRBJ2-3; 11 bases are a match to TRBD1. Germline V lookup: CDR1 MNHEY, CDR2 SMNVEV (reference sequence). J was trimmed by 8 bases and V by 4 bases; bases with no gene match: 5. The CDR3 extends over 14 amino acids. CDR3 residues: CASSSGTGGVTQYF. The CDR3 DNA is TGTGCCAGCAGTTCCGGGACAGGGGGGGTTACGCAGTATTTT.

The CDR3 spells CASSIVTRARDTQYF. The CDR3 bases are TGTGCCAGTAGTATAGTAACGAGGGCGCGGGATACGCAGTATTTT. The chain joins TRBV19 to TRBJ2-3, with a tentative D call TRBD2 (5 bases). This CDR3 has 15 amino acids. In germline, CDR1 is LNHDA, CDR2 SQIVND (reference sequence). The V and J ends lost 1 base and 6 bases respectively, with 14 bases between them. Using reference TRBV19 and TRBJ2-3 for the parts outside the CDR3, the full variable domain is DGGITQSPKYLFRKEGQNVTLSCEQNLNHDAMYWYRQDPGQGLRLIYYSQIVNDFQKGDIAEGYSVSREKKESFPLTVTSAQKNPTAFYLCASSIVTRARDTQYFGPGTRLTVL.

The rearrangement links TRBV18 to TRBJ1-5, with TRBD1 matching 9 bases. Germline loops: CDR1 KGHSH, CDR2 LQKENI. The junction had 6 bases not matched to a gene; V was cut back by 5 bases and J by 4 bases. The CDR3 consists of 15 residues. The CDR3, as DNA: TGTGCCAGCTCAAAGGGACAGGGACAAAATCAGCCCCAGCATTTT. Protein sequence: CASSKGQGQNQPQHF.

This clone showed up just once. The rearrangement uses TRBV24-1 and TRBJ2-6, with 8 bases fitting TRBD1. The CDR3 spans 17 residues. The junction had 5 bases not matched to a gene; V was cut back by 3 bases and J by 2 bases. In germline, CDR1 is KGHDR, CDR2 SFDVKD. The CDR3 nucleotides read TGTGCCACCAGTGATAGAAACAGGGGGACTGGGGCCAACGTCCTGACTTTC. The encoded protein is CATSDRNRGTGANVLTF.

The chain couples TRBV5-4 to TRBJ2-1; D possibly corresponds to TRBD1 (5 bases). CDR3 length: 16 amino acids. Looked up from germline, CDR1 is SGHNT and CDR2 is YYREEE (reference sequence). V gave up 1 base and J gave up 8 bases, with 19 bases separating them. CDR3 nucleotides: TGTGCCAGCAGCTTGATGGGCAGGGCGATTTTCGATGAGCAGTTCTTC. It translates to CASSLMGRAIFDEQFF. Using reference TRBV5-4 and TRBJ2-1 for the parts outside the CDR3, the full variable domain is ETGVTQSPTHLIKTRGQQVTLRCSSQSGHNTVSWYQQALGQGPQFIFQYYREEENGRGNFPPRFSGLQFPNYSSELNVNALELDDSALYLCASSLMGRAIFDEQFFGPGTRLTVL.

J is TRBJ1-3 and V is TRBV7-9; D remains unclear. The CDR3 extends over 16 amino acids. In germline, CDR1 is SEHNR, CDR2 FQNEAQ (reference sequence). V lost 4 bases and J lost 0, with 13 bases in between. The DNA of the CDR3 is TGTGCCAGCAGCTCTTCGGGCGGGGTCTCTGGAAACACCATATATTTT. Amino acids: CASSSSGGVSGNTIYF.

The V call is TRBV7-9, the J call TRBJ2-3, with 7 positions matching TRBD2. In germline, CDR1 is SEHNR, CDR2 FQNEAQ (reference sequence). This CDR3 region has 13 residues. V gave up 4 bases and J gave up 6 bases; unmatched junction bases: 4. The CDR3 reads CASSWKRGDTQYF. The CDR3 region has the DNA TGTGCCAGCAGCTGGAAGCGGGGTGATACGCAGTATTTT. Supplemented by reference TRBV7-9 and TRBJ2-3, the full variable domain reads DTGVSQNPRHKITKRGQNVTFRCDPISEHNRLYWYRQTLGQGPEFLTYFQNEAQLEKSRLLSDRFSAERPKGSFSTLEIQRTEQGDSAMYLCASSWKRGDTQYFGPGTRLTVL.

This chain connects TRBV4-1 to TRBJ2-1; 11 positions match TRBD2. This CDR3 spans 16 amino acids. V lost 4 bases to trimming and J lost 3 bases; unmatched junction nucleotides: 5. Germline lookup yields CDR1 MGHRA and CDR2 YSYEKL. The CDR3 coding sequence is TGCGCCAGCAGCCTCATCGGACTAGCGGGCTACAATGAGCAGTTCTTC. Translated: CASSLIGLAGYNEQFF.

The rearrangement uses TRBV13 and TRBJ2-7; TRBD1 agrees at 8 bases. The germline CDR1 and CDR2 sequences are PRHDT and FYEKMQ (reference sequence). J gave up 3 bases and V 5 bases, and 3 bases lay outside the gene matches. The CDR3 consists of 13 residues. For the CDR3, the DNA is TGTGCCAGCAGCAAGGACAGGGACTACGAGCAGTACTTC. It codes for CASSKDRDYEQYF.

The gene calls are TRBV12-3 or TRBV12-4 and TRBJ1-2, with a possible D match to TRBD1 (5 bases). Trimming removed 2 bases at V and 4 bases at J, with 8 bases between. There are 13 residues in the CDR3. CDR3 bases: TGTGCCAGCAGTTTACACAGGACCTATGGCTACACCTTC. Encoded protein: CASSLHRTYGYTF.

The CDR3 region is CASSRTGGANEKLFF. The CDR3 bases are TGTGCCAGCAGTCGTACCGGTGGGGCTAATGAAAAACTGTTTTTT. The chain joins TRBV25-1 to TRBJ1-4; unclear D gene. In germline, CDR1 is MGHDK, CDR2 SYGVNS. Trimming removed 5 bases from V and 3 bases from J, with 13 bases in between. This CDR3 contains 15 residues. Filled out from reference TRBV25-1 and TRBJ1-4, the complete variable domain reads EADIYQTPRYLVIGTGKKITLECSQTMGHDKMYWYQQDPGMELHLIHYSYGVNSTEKGDLSSESTVSRIRTEHFPLTLESARPSHTSQYLCASSRTGGANEKLFFGSGTQLSVL.

The chain joins TRBV4-1 to TRBJ1-4, with 7 bases aligning to TRBD1. V lost 3 bases to trimming and J lost 2 bases; unmatched junction nucleotides: 6. CDR3 length equals 16 residues. Germline lookup yields CDR1 MGHRA and CDR2 YSYEKL. The CDR3 region is CASSQLTGATNEKLFF. The CDR3 bases are TGCGCCAGCAGCCAGCTAACAGGGGCGACTAATGAAAAACTGTTTTTT.

V usage is TRBV6-5 and J usage is TRBJ1-2; possible D gene TRBD1, 6 bases. V lost 6 bases, J lost 3 bases, and 11 bases lay in between. The CDR3 covers 13 residues. Germline values: CDR1 MNHEY, CDR2 SVGAGI. CDR3 loop: CASRDQGYYGYTF. The CDR3 nucleotides are TGTGCCAGCAGAGACCAGGGGTACTATGGCTACACCTTC.